This TCR beta chain was observed in a study of blood T cells in healthy people across ages. Study-wide results and caveats: Unknown CMV status may confound age-related changes in expanded clones. There was a strong correlation between TCR beta diversity and naive T cell percentage.

Notes on this clonotype: Its matching antigen is unknown. A junction end diverges from the germline sequence, so it may reflect a read error.

CDR1 and CDR2 from the germline V gene are GTSNPN and SVGIG (reference sequence). This CDR3 is built from 13 residues. It was with a sample-barcoded 5' primer and a J-beta primer mix that a second PCR of roughly 6 to 12 cycles was run. MiXCR, run by TCRdb on the 5' RACE reads, gives a single entry per CDR3 protein. In the table there are around 800,000 distinct CDR3 sequences, under 80% of which are singletons. The TCR originated in a young man in good health. The chain carries TRBV30 and TRBJ2-6; unclear D gene. Sequenced: blood. CDR3 amino acids: CARRALGANVLTF. The CDR3 coding sequence is TGTGCCCGGAGAGCACTCGGGGCCAACGTCCTGACTTTC.